In its sample, the clone carrying this TCR beta chain was seen many times. Its target is not known. The data derive from a study of blood T cells in healthy people across ages. Study-level findings and limits: In older individuals, TCR beta diversity per million T cells was lower, falling roughly linearly with age. Naive and antigen-experienced cells were not separated, limiting conclusive comparison.

A second roughly 7 to 11 cycle PCR used barcoded and J-beta primers. Each of the cDNA molecules was tagged by a template-switch adaptor with 12 random nucleotides. TCRdb called the 5' RACE reads again in MiXCR, with one record for every CDR3 protein. Among hundreds of thousands of distinct CDR3 sequences listed, about 30% were seen once. V was pared by 4 bases and J by 4 bases, with 6 bases of the junction left unmatched. The CDR3 has 14 residues. Germline V gene lookup returns CDR1 SGHRS and CDR2 YFSETQ. The sequenced sample consisted of blood. The chain uses TRBV5-1 and TRBJ2-5; 8 positions match TRBD1. The sequence came from a woman of 80 years or more in good health. CDR3 bases: TGCGCCAGCAGCATTCAGGGGGCTGGAGAGACCCAGTACTTC. This gives the protein CASSIQGAGETQYF.